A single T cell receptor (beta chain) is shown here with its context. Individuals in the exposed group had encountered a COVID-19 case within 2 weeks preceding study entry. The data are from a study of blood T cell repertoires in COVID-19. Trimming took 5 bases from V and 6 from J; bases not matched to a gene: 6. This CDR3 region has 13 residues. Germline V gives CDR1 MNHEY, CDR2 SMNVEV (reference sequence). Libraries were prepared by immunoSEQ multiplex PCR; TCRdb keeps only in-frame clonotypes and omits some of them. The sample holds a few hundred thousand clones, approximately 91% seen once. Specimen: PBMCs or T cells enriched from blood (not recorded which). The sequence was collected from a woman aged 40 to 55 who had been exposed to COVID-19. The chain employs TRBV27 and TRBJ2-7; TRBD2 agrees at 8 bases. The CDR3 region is CASSVAGKSEQYF. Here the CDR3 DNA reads TGTGCCAGCAGTGTAGCGGGGAAGAGCGAGCAGTACTTC.